This entry features one TCR beta chain sequence. Its antigen is as yet unknown. The donors were in the roughly 110-subject validation cohort; that cohort was separate from the roughly 730-subject first cohort. Deletions cut 4 bases from V and 3 bases from J, with 11 bases between. Germline V gene sequence: CDR1 SGHRS, CDR2 YFSETQ. This CDR3 comprises 14 residues. The sample originates from a study of cytomegalovirus exposure and HLA in healthy donors. Regarding the study as a whole: Whilst most TCR sequences proved rare, a subset of public TCRs occurred across many donors. In vitro data verified a few CMV-associated chains as specific for CMV antigens. Altogether, 150 to 200 TCR beta chains were recorded as cytomegalovirus-associated.

Libraries were prepared by immunoSEQ multiplex PCR; TCRdb keeps only in-frame clonotypes and omits some of them. This sample carries 150,000 to 250,000 clones, about three quarters of them seen once, and the ten largest clones take around 1.2%. This sequence joins TRBV5-1 and TRBJ1-5; tentatively, D is TRBD1 (5 bases). Material for sequencing was PBMCs. This receptor was taken from a woman aged 30 to 39 in good health and CMV-seronegative. The CDR3 nucleotides are TGCGCCAGCAGCCCAGACAGTTCCAATCAGCCCCAGCATTTT. The encoded protein is CASSPDSSNQPQHF.